Shown below are 32 T cell receptor beta chains from a single sample sequenced in a study of long-term antiretroviral therapy in people with HIV. The assay used was immunoSEQ (version v3.0), run at survey level. Profiled with immunoSEQ multiplex PCR; TCRdb holds only in-frame clones, not every one. The sample comprises 23,000 or so clones, roughly 85% of which are singletons, and about 5.6% rests with the top ten. The sequenced sample was unsorted PBMCs, obtained 0.2 years after starting antiretroviral therapy. These TCRs come from a woman younger than 45 with HIV.

This clone was seen a handful of times. The genes are TRBV29-1 and TRBJ1-2; D gene unclear. The length of the CDR3 is 14 residues. Germline-derived CDR1 and CDR2 are SQVTM and ANQGSEA. V shed 6 bases and J shed 3 bases, with 17 bases lying between them. CDR3 coding DNA: TGCAGCGTCTCAGTGGACCGTCAACACTATGGCTACACCTTC. Protein sequence: CSVSVDRQHYGYTF.

The V call is TRBV10-3, the J call TRBJ2-7; possible D gene TRBD1, 5 bases. CDR1 and CDR2 (germline): ENHRY, SYGVKD. Trimming took off 6 bases at V and 0 bases at J, with 15 bases between the two ends. The CDR3 totals 15 residues. This CDR3 is CAIRVDRGSSYEQYF. Written as DNA, the CDR3 is TGTGCCATCAGGGTTGATAGGGGAAGCTCCTACGAGCAGTACTTC.

The chain recombines TRBV18 with TRBJ1-2; D unclear. The CDR3 is 15 residues long. Germline V gives CDR1 KGHSH, CDR2 LQKENI. V gave up 3 bases and J gave up 4 bases, with 15 bases separating them. The CDR3 loop is CASSPFPQVIYGYTF. DNA of the CDR3: TGTGCCAGCTCACCCTTCCCCCAAGTAATCTATGGCTACACCTTC.

The chain links TRBV6-1 to TRBJ1-5, with D perhaps matching TRBD1 (5 bases). Looked up from germline, CDR1 is MNHNS and CDR2 is SASEGT. This CDR3 spans 12 amino acids. The ends were cut back, 6 bases at V and 7 bases at J, with 10 bases in the middle. CDR3 sequence (DNA): TGTGCCAGCAGGGGGGATCAGCAGCCCCAGCATTTT. This encodes CASRGDQQPQHF.

This sequence joins TRBV4-1 and TRBJ1-1, with 8 nucleotides matching TRBD1. The CDR3 contains 18 residues. V shed 4 bases, J shed 1 base, and the junction held 14 bases outside the gene matches. The V gene's germline CDR1 is MGHRA and CDR2 YSYEKL. The CDR3 sequence is CASSLRGAGGGGNTEAFF. The CDR3 bases are TGCGCCAGCAGCCTTAGAGGTGCAGGGGGCGGGGGGAACACTGAAGCTTTCTTT.

The V call is TRBV10-3, the J call TRBJ2-4, with 9 bases aligning to TRBD1. CDR1 is ENHRY and CDR2 is SYGVKD in the germline V gene. The ends lost 6 bases at V and 3 bases at J; junction bases unmatched: 9. This CDR3 comprises 16 residues. CDR3: CAIRAGTGIYKNIQYF. In DNA, the CDR3 is TGTGCCATCAGAGCCGGGACAGGGATCTACAAAAACATTCAGTACTTC.

The chain recombines TRBV30 with TRBJ2-1, with D unclear. The germline V gene has CDR1 GTSNPN and CDR2 SVGIG (reference sequence). CDR3 size: 14 residues. Trimming took 2 bases from V and 0 from J, leaving 8 bases between them. DNA of the CDR3: TGTGCCTGGAGTCCGACGAGCTCCTACAATGAGCAGTTCTTC. Encoded protein: CAWSPTSSYNEQFF.

J is TRBJ2-1 and V is TRBV7-3; D gene ambiguous. Trimming cost V 0 bases and J 7 bases, with 4 bases left between them. Germline V gene lookup returns CDR1 SGHTA and CDR2 FQGTGA. The CDR3 runs to 12 residues. This CDR3 reads CASSLTRNEQFF. CDR3 DNA: TGTGCCAGCAGCTTAACTAGAAATGAGCAGTTCTTC.

The chain joins TRBV18 to TRBJ2-7, with D possibly TRBD1 on 5 matching bases. V lost 3 bases and J lost 3, with 6 bases in between. Germline V CDR1 and CDR2: KGHSH, LQKENI. This CDR3 has 12 amino acids. The CDR3 loop is CASSPTDYEQYF. The CDR3 DNA reads as TGTGCCAGCTCACCGACAGACTACGAGCAGTACTTC. Filled out from reference TRBV18 and TRBJ2-7, the complete variable domain reads NAGVMQNPRHLVRRRGQEARLRCSPMKGHSHVYWYRQLPEEGLKFMVYLQKENIIDESGMPKERFSAEFPKEGPSILRIQQVVRGDSAAYFCASSPTDYEQYFGPGTRLTVT.

This clone was seen once. The chain carries TRBV19 and TRBJ1-5; D is unresolved. The CDR3 extends over 13 amino acids. Trimming stripped 3 bases from V and 5 bases from J, with 8 bases between. CDR1 and CDR2 from the germline V gene are LNHDA and SQIVND (reference sequence). CDR3 loop: CASSMQVYQPQHF. For the CDR3, the DNA is TGTGCCAGTAGTATGCAGGTTTATCAGCCCCAGCATTTT.

This clone appeared a single time. The CDR3 DNA reads as TGTGCCAGCAGCGTAGGTACCCCCACCACAGATACGCAGTATTTT. It codes for CASSVGTPTTDTQYF. The chain is built from TRBV9 and TRBJ2-3; D is unresolved. CDR3 length: 15 amino acids. The germline CDR1 and CDR2 sequences are SGDLS and YYNGEE. V lost 0 bases and J lost 2, with 10 bases in between.

J is TRBJ1-5 and V is TRBV5-8; tentative D call: TRBD1 (6 bases). V lost 6 bases, J lost 0 bases, and 13 bases lay in between. The germline V gene encodes CDR1 SGHTS and CDR2 YDEGEE. This CDR3 contains 15 residues. DNA of the CDR3: TGTGCCAGCATAGGGACACTTTATAGCAATCAGCCCCAGCATTTT. Translating gives CASIGTLYSNQPQHF.

This clone was detected only once. V and J are TRBV25-1 and TRBJ1-2; D unclear. V gave up 3 bases and J gave up 0 bases, with 11 bases separating them. The CDR3 has 15 amino acids. From germline, CDR1 is MGHDK and CDR2 SYGVNS. CDR3: CASSDTPGPNYGYTF. DNA for the CDR3: TGTGCCAGCAGTGACACCCCCGGCCCTAACTATGGCTACACCTTC.

J is TRBJ1-4 and V is TRBV19; D gene ambiguous. The CDR3 spans 14 residues. Germline CDR1 and CDR2: LNHDA and SQIVND (reference sequence). Deletions cut 3 bases from V and 3 bases from J, with 8 bases between. CDR3 sequence (DNA): TGTGCCAGTAGTATTTCAGGTCCTAATGAAAAACTGTTTTTT. The encoded protein is CASSISGPNEKLFF.

This rearrangement joins TRBV7-2 to TRBJ1-5, with a possible D match to TRBD1 (5 bases). Germline V gene sequence: CDR1 SGHTA, CDR2 FQGNSA. The V end was cut by 4 bases, the J end by 7 bases, with 26 bases between. CDR3 length equals 18 residues. The CDR3 sequence: CASSWGMVEKSVLQPQHF. The CDR3 nucleotides read TGTGCCAGCAGCTGGGGGATGGTAGAAAAATCAGTCCTACAGCCCCAGCATTTT.

In nucleotides, the CDR3 is TGTGCCAGCAGTCCCCTAGGGAGTACCTACGAGCAGTACTTC. Translated: CASSPLGSTYEQYF. The J gene is TRBJ2-7, the V gene TRBV27; possible D gene TRBD2, 5 bases. The germline CDR1 and CDR2 sequences are MNHEY and SMNVEV (reference sequence). The CDR3 spans 14 residues. Trimming shortened V by 5 bases and J by 2 bases, and 13 bases separated the two germline ends.

The chain recombines TRBV6-1 with TRBJ2-5; D not resolved. The CDR3 contains 14 residues. Trimming stripped 5 bases from V and 3 bases from J, with 13 bases between. Per the germline V gene, CDR1 is MNHNS and CDR2 is SASEGT. CDR3 loop: CASSLWSGEETQYF. The CDR3 region has the DNA TGTGCCAGCAGTTTGTGGTCTGGGGAAGAGACCCAGTACTTC.

This clone was seen more than once but under ten times. The chain employs TRBV2 and TRBJ2-1; 9 bases line up with TRBD1. V gave up 3 bases and J gave up 5 bases; unmatched junction bases: 5. Germline CDR1 SNHLY, CDR2 FYNNEI. The CDR3 extends over 15 amino acids. The CDR3 DNA reads as TGTGCCAGCAGTGATAGGGACAGGGTAAACAATGAGCAGTTCTTC. Its protein product is CASSDRDRVNNEQFF.

The chain is built from TRBV9 and TRBJ2-2, with a possible D match to TRBD2 (6 bases). CDR3 length equals 14 residues. The V end was cut by 4 bases, the J end by 10 bases, with 17 bases between. The germline CDR1 and CDR2 sequences are SGDLS and YYNGEE. CDR3 loop: CASSKGGVRVELFF. The CDR3 nucleotides read TGTGCCAGCAGCAAAGGCGGGGTACGTGTGGAGCTGTTTTTT.

This chain joins TRBV2 and TRBJ2-1; 7 positions match TRBD2. The germline V gene has CDR1 SNHLY and CDR2 FYNNEI. The ends lost 7 bases at V and 2 bases at J; junction bases unmatched: 5. This CDR3 is 14 amino acids long. CDR3 nucleotides: TGTGCCAGCAAGGGCGGGGGACCCTACAATGAGCAGTTCTTC. Translation gives CASKGGGPYNEQFF.

The chain uses TRBV18 and TRBJ1-1, with no clear D. The CDR3 runs to 16 residues. The V end lost 3 bases, the J end lost 0 bases, and 14 bases lay between the germline ends. CDR1 is KGHSH, CDR2 LQKENI, per germline. The CDR3 region is CASSPTGGPLNTEAFF. Here the CDR3 DNA reads TGTGCCAGCTCACCCACCGGAGGGCCCTTGAACACTGAAGCTTTCTTT.

The rearrangement links TRBV6-1 to TRBJ1-3; D is possibly TRBD1 (5 bases). Germline lookup yields CDR1 MNHNS and CDR2 SASEGT. The CDR3 spans 17 residues. Trimming cost V 3 bases and J 0 bases, with 15 bases left between them. Written as DNA, the CDR3 is TGTGCCAGCAGTGACCCGTTGGACACCCACTCTGGAAACACCATATATTTT. This encodes CASSDPLDTHSGNTIYF.

The rearrangement joins TRBV7-2 to TRBJ1-6; 9 nucleotides agree with TRBD1. CDR1 is SGHTA, CDR2 FQGNSA, per germline. CDR3 length: 15 amino acids. Trimming removed 4 bases from V and 7 bases from J; junction bases left unmatched: 5. The CDR3 DNA reads as TGTGCCAGCAGCTCGCAAGGACAGGGGAATTCACCCCTCCACTTT. Translating gives CASSSQGQGNSPLHF.

The rearrangement uses TRBV6-6 and TRBJ1-1, with unresolved D. V gave up 8 bases and J gave up 5 bases, with 15 bases separating them. CDR3 length equals 13 residues. CDR1 is MNHNY, CDR2 SVGAGI, per germline (reference sequence). The CDR3 is CASGKVRGTEAFF. DNA for the CDR3: TGTGCCAGCGGAAAAGTACGAGGTACTGAAGCTTTCTTT.

The chain employs TRBV27 and TRBJ1-2; D may be TRBD1 (6 bases). V lost 5 bases and J lost 1, with 14 bases in between. The CDR3 spans 15 residues. Germline V CDR1 and CDR2: MNHEY, SMNVEV (reference sequence). The CDR3 reads CASSRGYQGNYGYTF. The CDR3 DNA is TGTGCCAGCAGTAGGGGGTACCAGGGTAACTATGGCTACACCTTC.

CDR3 amino acids: CAIRAGANNEQFF. Written as DNA, the CDR3 is TGTGCCATCAGGGCGGGGGCGAACAATGAGCAGTTCTTC. V is TRBV10-3 and J is TRBJ2-1; a weak D match, TRBD2 (7 bases). The CDR3 extends over 13 amino acids. V lost 6 bases and J 5 bases, leaving 11 bases between the germline ends. Looked up from germline, CDR1 is ENHRY and CDR2 is SYGVKD.

V is TRBV10-3 and J is TRBJ1-5; D unresolved. Germline V gives CDR1 ENHRY, CDR2 SYGVKD. V lost 5 bases and J lost 2, with 4 bases in between. CDR3 length equals 12 residues. The CDR3 protein is CAISTGNQPQHF. The DNA for the CDR3 is TGTGCCATCAGTACAGGCAATCAGCCCCAGCATTTT.

This chain connects TRBV29-1 to TRBJ1-1; D possibly corresponds to TRBD1 (5 bases). Per germline, CDR1 SQVTM and CDR2 ANQGSEA. The CDR3 loop spans 15 amino acids. Trimming left V 5 bases short and J 1 base short, with 17 bases between. The chain's CDR3 is CSVFKFGGENTEAFF. The CDR3 region has the DNA TGCAGCGTTTTTAAGTTCGGAGGGGAGAACACTGAAGCTTTCTTT.

The chain has TRBV5-5 and TRBJ1-5, with D uncertain. V dropped 2 bases and J dropped 4 bases, with 4 bases sitting between them. Germline lookup yields CDR1 SGHKS and CDR2 YYEKEE (reference sequence). The CDR3 consists of 12 residues. CDR3 protein: CASSLLNQPQHF. CDR3 in DNA: TGTGCCAGCAGCTTACTAAATCAGCCCCAGCATTTT.

V is TRBV19 and J is TRBJ2-5; 12 bases align to TRBD2. V was clipped by 7 bases and J by 4 bases; unmatched bases: 4. Per germline, CDR1 LNHDA and CDR2 SQIVND (reference sequence). The CDR3 runs to 14 residues. The CDR3 coding sequence is TGTGCCAGTACTAGCGGGGGGGCAGGAGAGACCCAGTACTTC. The encoded protein is CASTSGGAGETQYF.

The chain employs TRBV5-5 and TRBJ1-2, with D maybe TRBD1 (6 bases). The CDR3 is made up of 14 amino acids. The V end was cut by 4 bases, the J end by 4 bases, with 14 bases between. CDR1 and CDR2 (germline): SGHKS, YYEKEE (reference sequence). This CDR3 reads CASSPRQAFYGYTF. The CDR3 bases are TGTGCCAGCAGCCCGAGACAGGCATTCTATGGCTACACCTTC.

This clone was recorded a few times. The chain is built from TRBV27 and TRBJ1-2, with D possibly TRBD1 on 6 matching bases. V was clipped by 2 bases and J by 9 bases, with 16 bases between them. The CDR3 totals 14 residues. Germline V gene lookup returns CDR1 MNHEY and CDR2 SMNVEV (reference sequence). The CDR3 here is CASSLQGSPYSYTF. The CDR3 DNA reads TGTGCCAGCAGTTTACAGGGGTCGCCCTACAGCTACACCTTC.